Shown below are 27 T cell receptor beta chains from a single sample sequenced in a study of blood T cell repertoires in COVID-19. Assay used: immunoSEQ multiplex PCR; TCRdb lists only in-frame clones, some missing. The sample carries 69,000 or so clones, about 82% recorded once. Source material: peripheral blood. These receptors all come from an elderly woman with active or convalescent COVID-19.

The chain uses TRBV4-2 and TRBJ2-3; TRBD2 aligns across 9 bases. The CDR3 extends over 17 amino acids. J gave up 2 bases and V 1 base, and 7 bases lay outside the gene matches. Germline assignment: CDR1 LGHNA and CDR2 YNFKEQ. The DNA for the CDR3 is TGTGCCAGCAGCCAAGGGAGTAGCGGGGGATCCACAGATACGCAGTATTTT. Its translation is CASSQGSSGGSTDTQYF.

The J gene is TRBJ2-2, the V gene TRBV5-1, with D perhaps TRBD1 (7 bases). This CDR3 contains 16 residues. CDR1 is SGHRS, CDR2 YFSETQ, per germline. The V and J ends lost 0 bases and 2 bases respectively, with 11 bases between them. CDR3: CASSLGQGGNTGELFF. The CDR3 bases are TGCGCCAGCAGCTTGGGCCAGGGGGGAAACACCGGGGAGCTGTTTTTT.

The chain combines TRBV28 with TRBJ1-3; TRBD1 aligns across 8 bases. CDR1 and CDR2 from the germline V gene are MDHEN and SYDVKM. The CDR3 is made up of 13 amino acids. Trimming took 6 bases from V and 8 from J; bases not matched to a gene: 6. In DNA form, the CDR3 reads TGTGCCAGCAGCCCAGGGGGCTTGGACACCATATATTTT. This gives the protein CASSPGGLDTIYF.

Only one count was recorded for this clone. The gene calls are TRBV7-2 and TRBJ2-5; D call uncertain. The CDR3 extends over 14 amino acids. V was cut by 2 bases and J by 2 bases, with 9 bases left in between. Germline V gene data show CDR1 as SGHTA and CDR2 as FQGNSA. The CDR3 DNA follows: TGTGCCAGCAGCTTACTGTACGGGCAAGAGACCCAGTACTTC. This translates into CASSLLYGQETQYF.

The V gene is TRBV5-1, the J gene TRBJ1-4; 8 bases are a match to TRBD1. The CDR3 sequence is 14 residues long. V trimming: 3 bases; J trimming: 6 bases; junction bases outside the gene matches: 4. Germline lookup yields CDR1 SGHRS and CDR2 YFSETQ. Here the CDR3 DNA reads TGCGCCAGCAGCTGGACAGGGAGGGATGAAAAACTGTTTTTT. It codes for CASSWTGRDEKLFF. The variable domain in full, with the rest retrieved from reference TRBV5-1 and TRBJ1-4, is KAGVTQTPRYLIKTRGQQVTLSCSPISGHRSVSWYQQTPGQGLQFLFEYFSETQRNKGNFPGRFSGRQFSNSRSEMNVSTLELGDSALYLCASSWTGRDEKLFFGSGTQLSVL.

V gene TRBV28 combines with J gene TRBJ2-7, with TRBD2 matching 7 bases. This CDR3 spans 17 amino acids. CDR1 and CDR2 from the germline V gene are MDHEN and SYDVKM. Unmatched junction bases numbered 17, after V lost 5 bases and J lost 4 bases. DNA for the CDR3: TGTGCCAGCAGTCACTTAGATCTGAGGACTAGTAAGTACGAGCAGTACTTC. It translates to CASSHLDLRTSKYEQYF.

This rearrangement joins TRBV14 to TRBJ2-7; 8 bases fit TRBD1. The V and J ends lost 6 bases and 5 bases, in that order; junction bases with no gene match: 15. The CDR3 is 16 residues long. Germline CDR1 is SGHDN and CDR2 is FVKESK. The DNA for the CDR3 is TGTGCCAGCAGAGGCATGGGGCGGGACAGGCGGGACGAGCAGTACTTC. As protein: CASRGMGRDRRDEQYF.

The chain employs TRBV7-3 and TRBJ2-2; the D gene is possibly TRBD2 (6 bases). Trimming shortened V by 1 base and J by 7 bases, and 13 bases separated the two germline ends. Germline CDR1 is SGHTA and CDR2 is FQGTGA. This CDR3 has 15 residues. The CDR3 reads CASSLSLAGIGELFF. The CDR3 bases are TGTGCCAGCAGCTTAAGCTTGGCGGGGATCGGGGAGCTGTTTTTT.

V is TRBV11-2 and J is TRBJ2-7; 8 nucleotides match TRBD1. The germline V gene encodes CDR1 SGHAT and CDR2 FQNNGV. V was clipped by 3 bases and J by 4 bases; unmatched bases: 17. CDR3 length equals 18 residues. The CDR3 DNA is TGTGCCAGCAGCTTTACCTCACAACAGGGGGTTTACAGTTACGAGCAGTACTTC. It is translated as CASSFTSQQGVYSYEQYF.

The V gene is TRBV7-9, the J gene TRBJ2-1, with TRBD2 matching over 7 bases. CDR1 and CDR2 (germline): SEHNR, FQNEAQ (reference sequence). The CDR3 consists of 17 residues. Trimming at V came to 4 bases and at J to 6 bases, leaving 15 bases not matched to a gene. The CDR3 spells CASSYLNGAGGGNEQFF. DNA of the CDR3: TGTGCCAGCAGCTACCTGAACGGGGCCGGCGGGGGCAATGAGCAGTTCTTC.

This clone was picked up a small number of times. The rearrangement uses TRBV9 and TRBJ1-1; D not certain. CDR1 and CDR2 from the germline V gene are SGDLS and YYNGEE. The length of the CDR3 is 13 residues. The V end was cut by 4 bases, the J end by 1 base, with 8 bases between. The CDR3 DNA sequence: TGTGCCAGCAGCCTGACACCGAACACTGAAGCTTTCTTT. Protein: CASSLTPNTEAFF.

The rearrangement joins TRBV7-2 to TRBJ1-5, with TRBD1 as a possible D gene (6 bases). V gave up 2 bases and J gave up 1 base, with 12 bases separating them. Germline CDR1 SGHTA, CDR2 FQGNSA. This CDR3 is built from 16 residues. CDR3 sequence reads: CASSLNWGPSNQPQHF. The CDR3 bases are TGTGCCAGCAGCTTAAATTGGGGGCCGAGCAATCAGCCCCAGCATTTT.

The chain employs TRBV2 and TRBJ2-3; 11 nucleotides align to TRBD2. The CDR3 loop spans 14 amino acids. The J segment lost 5 bases and the V segment lost 4 bases, leaving 2 bases of the junction unmatched. In germline, CDR1 is SNHLY, CDR2 FYNNEI. The CDR3 region has the DNA TGTGCCAGCAGTGGGGGACTAGCGGTAGATACGCAGTATTTT. The encoded protein is CASSGGLAVDTQYF.

The rearrangement uses TRBV10-3 and TRBJ2-3, with D maybe TRBD1 (5 bases). With 7 bases removed from V and 6 bases from J, the gap between germline ends came to 17 bases. The CDR3 has 14 residues. Germline V gene lookup returns CDR1 ENHRY and CDR2 SYGVKD. The CDR3 DNA reads TGTGCCATCAACCAGGGTGGGAATATTGATACGCAGTATTTT. This codes for CAINQGGNIDTQYF.

This chain connects TRBV5-6 to TRBJ2-5; D remains ambiguous. Germline CDR1 SGHDT, CDR2 YYEEEE. This CDR3 has 15 amino acids. Trimming cost V 0 bases and J 2 bases, with 11 bases left between them. CDR3 sequence reads: CASSLGGWWQETQYF. DNA for the CDR3: TGTGCCAGCAGCTTGGGAGGATGGTGGCAAGAGACCCAGTACTTC. Full variable domain (missing parts from reference TRBV5-6 and TRBJ2-5): DAGVTQSPTHLIKTRGQQVTLRCSPKSGHDTVSWYQQALGQGPQFIFQYYEEEERQRGNFPDRFSGHQFPNYSSELNVNALLLGDSALYLCASSLGGWWQETQYFGPGTRLLVL.

The chain links TRBV6-2 or TRBV6-3 to TRBJ2-7; perhaps TRBD2 as D (6 bases). The CDR3 consists of 14 residues. The V and J ends lost 1 base and 6 bases respectively, with 13 bases between them. The germline CDR1 and CDR2 sequences are MNHEY and SVGEGT. This chain's CDR3 is CASSYYGSEAEQYF. CDR3 in DNA: TGTGCCAGCAGTTACTACGGGAGCGAGGCCGAGCAGTACTTC.

This clone appeared once. This chain links TRBV7-6 with TRBJ2-1; no firm D call. The CDR3 length is 13 residues. Germline assignment: CDR1 SGHVS and CDR2 FNYEAQ. Between the trimmed V and J ends, which lost 5 bases and 2 bases, there was a span of 7 bases. Here the CDR3 DNA reads TGTGCCAGCAGCCGCGGTCCCTACAATGAGCAGTTCTTC. Amino acids: CASSRGPYNEQFF. Variable domain in full (rest from reference TRBV7-6 and TRBJ2-1): GAGVSQSPRYKVTKRGQDVALRCDPISGHVSLYWYRQALGQGPEFLTYFNYEAQQDKSGLPNDRFSAERPEGSISTLTIQRTEQRDSAMYRCASSRGPYNEQFFGPGTRLTVL.

This clone showed up just a few times. V gene TRBV18 combines with J gene TRBJ1-5; 7 positions agree with TRBD1. The germline CDR1 and CDR2 sequences are KGHSH and LQKENI. There are 16 residues in the CDR3. The V gene end was trimmed by 4 bases and the J gene end by 3 bases; junction bases not matched to a gene: 9. CDR3 protein: CASSQTAQGSNQPQHF. The CDR3, as DNA: TGTGCCAGCTCACAAACGGCACAGGGGTCCAATCAGCCCCAGCATTTT.

This clone was found once. The chain is built from TRBV30 and TRBJ2-7; possible D gene TRBD2, 5 bases. CDR1 is GTSNPN, CDR2 SVGIG, per germline (reference sequence). The CDR3 length is 11 residues. Trimming cost V 3 bases and J 6 bases, with 9 bases left between them. CDR3 bases: TGTGCCTGGAGAACCGGGGTCGAGCAGTACTTC. Translation gives CAWRTGVEQYF.

This chain links TRBV24-1 with TRBJ1-2; D is perhaps TRBD1 (6 bases). CDR1 and CDR2 (germline): KGHDR, SFDVKD. V lost 4 bases and J lost 4, with 18 bases in between. The CDR3 runs 16 residues. The CDR3 DNA sequence: TGTGCCACCAGTGACGCTAGGGGGATTGGGAGCTATGGCTACACCTTC. Its translation is CATSDARGIGSYGYTF.

This clone appeared a few times. The chain has TRBV5-1 and TRBJ2-1, with TRBD2 as a possible D gene (6 bases). From germline, CDR1 is SGHRS and CDR2 YFSETQ. The CDR3 has 14 residues. The V and J ends lost 4 bases and 4 bases respectively, with 12 bases between them. As DNA, the CDR3 is TGCGCCAGCAGCCTTGGAGGGGAGTACAATGAGCAGTTCTTC. It codes for CASSLGGEYNEQFF. The full variable domain, in which reference TRBV5-1 and TRBJ2-1 provide the parts outside the CDR3, is KAGVTQTPRYLIKTRGQQVTLSCSPISGHRSVSWYQQTPGQGLQFLFEYFSETQRNKGNFPGRFSGRQFSNSRSEMNVSTLELGDSALYLCASSLGGEYNEQFFGPGTRLTVL.

The J gene is TRBJ2-7, the V gene TRBV7-9; 7 bases match TRBD2. The V gene end was trimmed by 3 bases and the J gene end by 2 bases; junction bases not matched to a gene: 7. CDR1 SEHNR and CDR2 FQNEAQ come from the germline V gene (reference sequence). The CDR3 spans 15 residues. The chain's CDR3 is CASSFKGEGPYEQYF. The CDR3 nucleotides are TGTGCCAGCAGCTTTAAAGGGGAGGGACCCTACGAGCAGTACTTC.

The genes are TRBV27 and TRBJ1-4; TRBD1 is a possible D gene (5 bases). V was cut by 4 bases and J by 8 bases, with 11 bases left in between. Germline CDR1 MNHEY, CDR2 SMNVEV (reference sequence). The CDR3 length is 13 residues. In nucleotides, the CDR3 is TGTGCCAGCAGTTCGACAGTAGGGGAAAAACTGTTTTTT. Its translation: CASSSTVGEKLFF.

The chain joins TRBV28 to TRBJ1-5; maybe TRBD1 (6 bases). V was shortened by 5 bases and J by 5 bases, with 16 bases between the two germline ends. Germline CDR1 and CDR2: MDHEN and SYDVKM. The CDR3 runs to 15 residues. The CDR3, as DNA: TGTGCCAGCAGTCTAAGGGGGGGCCCCCATCAGCCCCAGCATTTT. This translates into CASSLRGGPHQPQHF.

The genes are TRBV5-1 and TRBJ2-2; D might be TRBD1 (7 bases). This CDR3 has 17 residues. CDR1 SGHRS and CDR2 YFSETQ come from the germline V gene. The V end was cut by 1 base, the J end by 4 bases, with 17 bases between. In DNA form, the CDR3 reads TGCGCCAGCAGCTTGCAGGGGGGCTTGCGTAGCACCGGGGAGCTGTTTTTT. Encoded protein: CASSLQGGLRSTGELFF.

This clone has more than one count but fewer than ten. This chain connects TRBV11-3 to TRBJ2-5; 7 bases are shared with TRBD1. Germline assignment: CDR1 SGHNT and CDR2 YENEEA. The CDR3 runs 15 residues. J was trimmed by 5 bases and V by 3 bases; bases with no gene match: 9. CDR3: CASSFRTGPGETQYF. In DNA form, the CDR3 reads TGTGCCAGCAGCTTTCGGACAGGCCCAGGGGAGACCCAGTACTTC. Full variable domain (remainder filled in from reference TRBV11-3 and TRBJ2-5): EAGVVQSPRYKIIEKKQPVAFWCNPISGHNTLYWYLQNLGQGPELLIRYENEEAVDDSQLPKDRFSAERLKGVDSTLKIQPAELGDSAVYLCASSFRTGPGETQYFGPGTRLLVL.

The chain couples TRBV24-1 to TRBJ1-2; D remains ambiguous. The CDR3 has 15 amino acids. Looked up from germline, CDR1 is KGHDR and CDR2 is SFDVKD. V was trimmed by 1 base and J by 4 bases, leaving 12 bases between them. CDR3 amino acids: CATSDFLWTIYGYTF. The CDR3 nucleotides are TGTGCCACCAGTGATTTTTTGTGGACTATCTATGGCTACACCTTC.